The sequence of this T cell receptor (beta chain) was determined in a study of blood T cell repertoires in COVID-19. Study-level information: Nucleic acid was either cDNA or gDNA, and it came from T cells, B-cell-depleted T cells, or PBMCs.

From germline, CDR1 is MNHEY and CDR2 SMNVEV (reference sequence). This CDR3 contains 14 residues. The V segment lost 3 bases and the J segment 5 bases; nucleotides outside the gene matches: 5. The method was immunoSEQ multiplex PCR; TCRdb's version includes in-frame clones alone and lacks a portion of them. The sample carries 140,000 to 150,000 clones, around 89% recorded once. This chain connects TRBV27 to TRBJ1-1; 8 bases line up with TRBD1. Source material: peripheral blood. This receptor was identified in a man aged 55 to 69 with active or convalescent COVID-19. This CDR3 reads CASSLQGAGTEAFF. The DNA for the CDR3 is TGTGCCAGCAGTTTGCAGGGGGCGGGGACTGAAGCTTTCTTT.